Given below is one TCR beta chain in context. This specimen belongs to a study of shared clonotypes between healthy human individuals. The repertoire was sequenced with immunoSEQ multiplex PCR; TCRdb's copy has only in-frame clones and lacks some. Here the sample spans about 300,000 clones, about 74% being singletons. The receptor comes from a man in his thirties or forties in good health. Sequencing used memory CD4+ T cells sorted from blood. Subset of the sample: CD45RA-negative fraction.

The CDR3 bases are TGTGCCAGCAGCTCGGTAGCGGGTGAAGACTACAATGAGCAGTTCTTC. Amino acids: CASSSVAGEDYNEQFF. The V gene is TRBV7-9, the J gene TRBJ2-1, with 7 bases that match TRBD2. J gave up 3 bases and V 4 bases, and 9 bases lay outside the gene matches. This CDR3 comprises 16 residues. Germline values: CDR1 SEHNR, CDR2 FQNEAQ (reference sequence).